This record covers a single TCR beta chain. The CDR3 length is 13 residues. Germline values: CDR1 SGHRS, CDR2 YFSETQ. V was pared by 5 bases and J by 3 bases, with 11 bases between. These data come from a study of blood T cell repertoires in COVID-19. Assay: immunoSEQ multiplex PCR; the TCRdb copy retains only in-frame clones and omits some. The sample yields approximately 100,000 clones, about 86% seen once. This clonotype was sampled from a woman over 75 with active or convalescent COVID-19. The chain is built from TRBV5-1 and TRBJ2-5; no reliable D call. The sample comprised peripheral blood. The CDR3 region is CASRTRSEETQYF. The CDR3 DNA sequence: TGCGCCAGCAGGACACGTTCCGAAGAGACCCAGTACTTC.